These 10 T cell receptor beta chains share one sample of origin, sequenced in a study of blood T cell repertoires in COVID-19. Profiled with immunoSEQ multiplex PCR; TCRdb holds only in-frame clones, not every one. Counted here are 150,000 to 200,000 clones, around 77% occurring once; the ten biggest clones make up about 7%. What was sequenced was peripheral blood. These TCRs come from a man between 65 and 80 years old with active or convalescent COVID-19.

CDR3 residues: CAWTPVAVAKNIQYF. The CDR3, as DNA: TGTGCCTGGACTCCCGTAGCGGTAGCCAAAAACATTCAGTACTTC. The rearrangement uses TRBV30 and TRBJ2-4; maybe TRBD2 (6 bases). The CDR3 loop spans 15 amino acids. The V end lost 4 bases, the J end lost 0 bases, and 13 bases lay between the germline ends. The germline V gene encodes CDR1 GTSNPN and CDR2 SVGIG (reference sequence).

CDR3 sequence reads: CASSLTLSSTDTQYF. CDR3 nucleotide sequence: TGTGCCAGCAGCTTGACATTATCTAGCACAGATACGCAGTATTTT. V is TRBV2 and J is TRBJ2-3; D call uncertain. The CDR3 contains 15 residues. Between the trimmed V and J ends, which lost 6 bases and 0 bases, there was a span of 13 bases. Germline-derived CDR1 and CDR2 are SNHLY and FYNNEI.

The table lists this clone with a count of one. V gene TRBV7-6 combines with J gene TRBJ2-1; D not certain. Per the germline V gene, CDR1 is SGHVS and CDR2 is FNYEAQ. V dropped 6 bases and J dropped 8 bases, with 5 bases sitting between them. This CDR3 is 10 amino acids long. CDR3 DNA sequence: TGTGCCAGCAGTATCCATGAGCAGTTCTTC. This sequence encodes CASSIHEQFF.

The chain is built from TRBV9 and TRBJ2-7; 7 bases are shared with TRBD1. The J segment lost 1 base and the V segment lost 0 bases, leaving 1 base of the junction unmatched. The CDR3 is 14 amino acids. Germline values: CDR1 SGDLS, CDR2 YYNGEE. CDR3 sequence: CASSVEGQSYEQYF. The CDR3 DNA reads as TGTGCCAGCAGCGTAGAGGGACAGTCCTACGAGCAGTACTTC.

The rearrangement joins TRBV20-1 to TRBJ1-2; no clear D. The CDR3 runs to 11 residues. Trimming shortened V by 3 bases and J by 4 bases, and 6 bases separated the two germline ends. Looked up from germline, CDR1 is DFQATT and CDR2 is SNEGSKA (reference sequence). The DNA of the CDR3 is TGCAGTGCTAGTTTTAGCTATGGCTACACCTTC. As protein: CSASFSYGYTF.

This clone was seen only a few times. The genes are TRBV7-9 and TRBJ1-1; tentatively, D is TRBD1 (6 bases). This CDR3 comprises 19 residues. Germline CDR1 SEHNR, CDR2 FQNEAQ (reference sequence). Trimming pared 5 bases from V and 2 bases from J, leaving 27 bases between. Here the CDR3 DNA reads TGTGCCAGCAGCGAAAACCTGCAATGGGGGCCAGGGTTTAACACTGAAGCTTTCTTT. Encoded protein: CASSENLQWGPGFNTEAFF.

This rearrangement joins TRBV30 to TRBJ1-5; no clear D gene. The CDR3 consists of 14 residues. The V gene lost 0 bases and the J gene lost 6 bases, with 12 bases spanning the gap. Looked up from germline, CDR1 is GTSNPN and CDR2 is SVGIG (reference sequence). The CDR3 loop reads CAWSVRTVGQPQHF. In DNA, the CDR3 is TGTGCCTGGAGTGTAAGAACAGTCGGTCAGCCCCAGCATTTT.

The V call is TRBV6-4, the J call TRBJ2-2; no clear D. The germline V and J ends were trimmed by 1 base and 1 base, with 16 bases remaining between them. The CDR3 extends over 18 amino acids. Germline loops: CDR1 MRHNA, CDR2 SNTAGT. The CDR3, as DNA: TGTGCCAGCAGTGACTTTTTCACGCGGCAGTTGAACACCGGGGAGCTGTTTTTT. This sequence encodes CASSDFFTRQLNTGELFF.

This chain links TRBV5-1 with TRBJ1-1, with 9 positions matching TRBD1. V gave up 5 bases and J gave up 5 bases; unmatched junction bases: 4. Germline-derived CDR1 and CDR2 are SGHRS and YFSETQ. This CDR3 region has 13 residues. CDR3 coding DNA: TGCGCCAGCAGTCCCGACAGGGGGACTGAAGCTTTCTTT. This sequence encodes CASSPDRGTEAFF.

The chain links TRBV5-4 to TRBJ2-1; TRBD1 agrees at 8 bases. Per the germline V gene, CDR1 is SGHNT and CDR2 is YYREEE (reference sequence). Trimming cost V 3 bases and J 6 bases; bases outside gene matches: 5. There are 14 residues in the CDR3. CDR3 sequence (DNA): TGTGCCAGCAGCTCCCGGACAGGGTCCAATGAGCAGTTCTTC. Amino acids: CASSSRTGSNEQFF.